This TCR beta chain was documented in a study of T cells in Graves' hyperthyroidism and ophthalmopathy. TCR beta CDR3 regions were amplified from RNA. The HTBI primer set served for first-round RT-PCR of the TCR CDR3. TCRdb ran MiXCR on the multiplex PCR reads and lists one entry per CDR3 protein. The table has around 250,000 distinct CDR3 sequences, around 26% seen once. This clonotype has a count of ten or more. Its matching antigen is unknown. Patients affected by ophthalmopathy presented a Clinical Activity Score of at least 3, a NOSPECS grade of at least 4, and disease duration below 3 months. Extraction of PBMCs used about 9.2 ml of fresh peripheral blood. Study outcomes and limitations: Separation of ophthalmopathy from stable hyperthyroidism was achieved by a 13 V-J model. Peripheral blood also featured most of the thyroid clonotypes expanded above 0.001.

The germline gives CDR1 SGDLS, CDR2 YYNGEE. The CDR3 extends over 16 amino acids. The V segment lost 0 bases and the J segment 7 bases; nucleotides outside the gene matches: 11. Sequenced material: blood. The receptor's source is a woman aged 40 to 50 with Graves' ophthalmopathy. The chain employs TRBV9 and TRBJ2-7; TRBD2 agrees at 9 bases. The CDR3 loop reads CASSVVPAGGPGEQYF. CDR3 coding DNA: TGTGCCAGCAGCGTAGTCCCGGCGGGAGGGCCGGGGGAGCAGTACTTC.